These T cell receptor beta chains were read from a single sample in a study of shared clonotypes between healthy human individuals. Assay used: immunoSEQ multiplex PCR; TCRdb lists only in-frame clones, some missing. The sample carries about 2 million clones, approximately 95% recorded once. The material sequenced was naive CD4+ T cells sorted from blood. All receptors derive from a man between 18 and 35 years old in good health. The conserved cysteine and the conserved F or W are not part of the CDR3 here.

j_call v_call cdr3_aa
TRBJ2-7 TRBV6-6 ASSYGSNNGYEQY
TRBJ2-7 TRBV5-1 ASSDRGAESYEQY
TRBJ2-3 TRBV7-3 ASAYRGGSTDTQY
TRBJ2-7 TRBV5-4 ASRGQGSYEQY
TRBJ1-2 TRBV28 ATGEMGGYT
TRBJ2-7 TRBV21-1 ASSFRGRGGEQY
TRBJ1-1 TRBV7-2 ASSFIQEMNTEAF
TRBJ1-3 TRBV30 AWSASSDTIY
TRBJ2-5 TRBV11-2 ASSLGQAAQETQY
TRBJ2-7 TRBV6-1 ASSATGTASSYEQY
TRBJ2-3 TRBV7-2 ASSLQGRRDTDTQY
TRBJ1-6 TRBV30 AWGLGLGNSPLH
TRBJ1-6 TRBV19 ASSIAPGTGGPPLH
TRBJ2-5 TRBV5-1 ASSLRGRETQY
TRBJ2-7 TRBV28 ASSPDLGEQY
TRBJ2-2 TRBV5-1 ASSLEGVNTGELF
TRBJ1-1 TRBV7-2 ASSVSPLGNTEAF
TRBJ2-7 TRBV5-4 ASSFIGTGGYEQY
TRBJ2-3 TRBV5-8 ASSLELVGTDTQY
TRBJ2-2 TRBV7-8 ASSLTLDRGFTGELF
TRBJ1-6 TRBV25-1 ASSEGDRDSSPLH
TRBJ1-4 TRBV5-1 ASSFGQGRGEKLF
TRBJ1-2 TRBV6-5 ASSYGGYGYT
TRBJ1-4 TRBV4-1 ASSQEFGTGINEKLF
TRBJ2-3 TRBV30 AWPPSRKDTTDTQY
TRBJ1-5 TRBV2 ASSVGVQPQH
TRBJ1-2 TRBV28 ASSPASKDRGLYT
TRBJ1-3 TRBV6-1 ASLIDRGVGNTIY
TRBJ2-3 TRBV10-3 AIGQGPTTSTDTQY
TRBJ1-1 TRBV7-2 ASSLIAGPNTEAF
TRBJ1-1 TRBV27 ASRRTGTEAF
TRBJ2-2 TRBV10-1 ASSDGSGNTGELF
TRBJ2-7 TRBV5-6 ASSLEGKGLGVLTYEQY
TRBJ1-3 TRBV28 ASQRGVSGNTIY
TRBJ1-4 TRBV2 ASSRDRGSEKLF
TRBJ1-3 TRBV5-1 ASSLGAAGNTIY
TRBJ2-7 TRBV7-2 ASSLNVGGAPYEQY
TRBJ2-3 TRBV2 ASSPQGLGADTQY
TRBJ2-3 TRBV7-3 ASSNDEFDTQY
TRBJ2-2 TRBV30 AWDQNTGELF